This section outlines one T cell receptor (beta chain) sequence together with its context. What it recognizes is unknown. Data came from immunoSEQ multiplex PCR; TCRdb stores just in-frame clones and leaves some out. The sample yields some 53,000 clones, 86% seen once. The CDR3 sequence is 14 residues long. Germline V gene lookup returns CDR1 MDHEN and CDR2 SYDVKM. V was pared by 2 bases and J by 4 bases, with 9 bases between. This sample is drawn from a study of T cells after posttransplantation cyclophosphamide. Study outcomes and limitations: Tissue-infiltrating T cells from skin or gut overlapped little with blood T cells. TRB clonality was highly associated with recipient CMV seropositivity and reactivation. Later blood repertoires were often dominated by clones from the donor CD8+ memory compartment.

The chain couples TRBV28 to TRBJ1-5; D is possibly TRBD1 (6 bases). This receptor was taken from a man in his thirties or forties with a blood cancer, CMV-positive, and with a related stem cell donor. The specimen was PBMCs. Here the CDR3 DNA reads TGTGCCAGCAGTTTAAGACAGGTGAATCAGCCCCAGCATTTT. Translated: CASSLRQVNQPQHF. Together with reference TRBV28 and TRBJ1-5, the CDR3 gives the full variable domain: DVKVTQSSRYLVKRTGEKVFLECVQDMDHENMFWYRQDPGLGLRLIYFSYDVKMKEKGDIPEGYSVSREKKERFSLILESASTNQTSMYLCASSLRQVNQPQHFGDGTRLSIL.